Given below is one T cell receptor (beta chain) in context. The data derive from a study of shared clonotypes between healthy human individuals. On the study more broadly: Researchers assigned three CD4 naive, three CD4 memory, two CD8 naive and one CD8 memory plate to each donor.

Participating donors were healthy, HIV-negative adults free of recent acute infections or vaccinations. Donors, without exception, were Caucasian adults residing in Nashville, Tennessee. This CDR3 is 17 amino acids long. The V gene end was trimmed by 1 base and the J gene end by 3 bases; junction bases not matched to a gene: 7. From germline, CDR1 is SGHRS and CDR2 YFSETQ. For each subset, genomic DNA was distributed in equal portions over several immunoSEQ plates. The repertoire was sequenced with immunoSEQ multiplex PCR; TCRdb's copy has only in-frame clones and lacks some. Of 700,000 or so clones listed, 72% are singletons.

Input material: memory CD4+ T cells sorted from blood. As to subset: CD45RA-negative fraction. This chain uses TRBV5-1 with TRBJ2-3; 11 nucleotides match TRBD1. The receptor was isolated from a woman in her twenties or thirties in good health. The CDR3 DNA follows: TGCGCCAGCAGCTTGAACGTCGGGACAGGGGGGACAGATACGCAGTATTTT. It specifies CASSLNVGTGGTDTQYF. Full variable domain (remainder filled in from reference TRBV5-1 and TRBJ2-3): KAGVTQTPRYLIKTRGQQVTLSCSPISGHRSVSWYQQTPGQGLQFLFEYFSETQRNKGNFPGRFSGRQFSNSRSEMNVSTLELGDSALYLCASSLNVGTGGTDTQYFGPGTRLTVL.